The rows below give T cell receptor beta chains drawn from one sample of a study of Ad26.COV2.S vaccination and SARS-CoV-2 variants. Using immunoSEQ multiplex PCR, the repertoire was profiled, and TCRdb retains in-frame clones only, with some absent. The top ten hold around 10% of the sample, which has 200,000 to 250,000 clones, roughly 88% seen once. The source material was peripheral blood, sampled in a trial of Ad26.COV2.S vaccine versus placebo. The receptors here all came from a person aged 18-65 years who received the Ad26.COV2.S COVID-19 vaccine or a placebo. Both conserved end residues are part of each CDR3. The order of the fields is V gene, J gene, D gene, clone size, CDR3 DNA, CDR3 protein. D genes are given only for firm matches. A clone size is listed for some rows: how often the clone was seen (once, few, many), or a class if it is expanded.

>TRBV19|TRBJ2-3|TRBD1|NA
TGTGCCAGTAGTATGAAAAGACAGGGGAGGACAGATACGCAGTATTTT
CASSMKRQGRTDTQYF
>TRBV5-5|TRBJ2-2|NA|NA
TGTGCCAGCAGAGCAACTAGCACCGGGGAGCTGTTTTTT
CASRATSTGELFF
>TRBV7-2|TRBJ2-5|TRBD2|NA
TGTGCCAGCAGCCCAATGTTAGCGGGAGGGCCTCGGGAGACCCAGTACTTC
CASSPMLAGGPRETQYF
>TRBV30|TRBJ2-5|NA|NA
TGTGCCTGGGGGGAGGGCGGGACAGTGTTGACCCAGTACTTC
CAWGEGGTVLTQYF
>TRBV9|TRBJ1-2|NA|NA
TGTGCCAGCCGTGCCGGATTTAACTATGGCTACACCTTC
CASRAGFNYGYTF
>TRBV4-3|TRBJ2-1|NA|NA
TGCGCCAGCAGCCAAGATCTGCAGAACTACAATGAGCAGTTCTTC
CASSQDLQNYNEQFF
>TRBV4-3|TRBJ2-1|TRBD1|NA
TGCGCCAGCAGTCCCGACAGGGCGATAAGCTCCTACAATGAGCAGTTCTTC
CASSPDRAISSYNEQFF
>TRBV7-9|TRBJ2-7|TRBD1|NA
TGTGCCAGCAGCTCTGGGACAGGGGGAAGGGAGCAGTACTTC
CASSSGTGGREQYF
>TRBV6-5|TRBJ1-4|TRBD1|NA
TGTGCCAGCAGCTCCGGGACAGTCGATGAAAAACTGTTTTTT
CASSSGTVDEKLFF
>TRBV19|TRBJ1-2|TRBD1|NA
TGTGCCAGTACCCCAGTAAGGGAGAAGGGGGCGGAGAGCTATGGCTACACCTTC
CASTPVREKGAESYGYTF
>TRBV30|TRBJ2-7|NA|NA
TGTGCCTGGGACGGAGGAAGAGAGCAGTACTTC
CAWDGGREQYF
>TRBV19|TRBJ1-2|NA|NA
TGTGCCAGTAAGGGTACAGGGACAAATGGGAACTATGGCTACACCTTC
CASKGTGTNGNYGYTF
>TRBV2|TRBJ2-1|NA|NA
TGTGCCAGCAAAAGGCCAGGCTTGTACAATGAGCAGTTCTTC
CASKRPGLYNEQFF
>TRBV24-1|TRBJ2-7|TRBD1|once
TGTGCCACCAGTGATTCGACAGGGCTAGAGCAGTACTTC
CATSDSTGLEQYF
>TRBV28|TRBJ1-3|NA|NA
TGTGCCAGCAGCCTGGGGCAGTTCTCTGGAAACACCATATATTTT
CASSLGQFSGNTIYF
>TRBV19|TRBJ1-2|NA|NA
TGTGCCAGTAGGGCCTCAGGAGGGCTCTATGGCTACACCTTC
CASRASGGLYGYTF
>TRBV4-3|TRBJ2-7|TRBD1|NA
TGCGCCAGCAGCCAGAGTACGGGACAGACTCCCGAGCAGTACTTC
CASSQSTGQTPEQYF
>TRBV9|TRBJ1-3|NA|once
TGTGCCAGCAGCGTAAGGGATTCCGGGGACACCATATATTTT
CASSVRDSGDTIYF
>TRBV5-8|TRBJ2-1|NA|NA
TGTGCCAGCAGCCTTGGGGTGGACGGGGCCGTTTACTACAATGAGCAGTTCTTC
CASSLGVDGAVYYNEQFF
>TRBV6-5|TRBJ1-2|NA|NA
TGTGCCAGCAGTCTAAGTGGAGCTAACTATGGCTACACCTTC
CASSLSGANYGYTF
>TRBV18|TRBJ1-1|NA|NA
TGTGCCAGCTCACCTGGGACCCCACGCGTGAACACTGAAGCTTTCTTT
CASSPGTPRVNTEAFF
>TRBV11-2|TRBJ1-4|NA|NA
TGTGCCAGCAGCTTAAGACACGTTGCAACTAATGAAAAACTGTTTTTT
CASSLRHVATNEKLFF
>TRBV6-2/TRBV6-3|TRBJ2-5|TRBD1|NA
TGTGCCAGCAGCCCCCCGGACAGGGGTGTCCAAGAGACCCAGTACTTC
CASSPPDRGVQETQYF
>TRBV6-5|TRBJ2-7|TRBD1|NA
TGTGCCAGCAGTTACTGGGGCAGGGGGTCTGGAAACGAGCAGTACTTC
CASSYWGRGSGNEQYF
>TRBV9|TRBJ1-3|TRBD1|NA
TGTGCCAGCGGCCGAGACAGGGAATTTCTTTCCATATATTTT
CASGRDREFLSIYF
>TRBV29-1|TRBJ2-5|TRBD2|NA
TGCAGCGTTGAACTAGCGGTACAAGAGACCCAGTACTTC
CSVELAVQETQYF
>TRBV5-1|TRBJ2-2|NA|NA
TGCGCCAGCAGCTTGGCCGGGGGCACCGGGGAGCTGTTTTTT
CASSLAGGTGELFF
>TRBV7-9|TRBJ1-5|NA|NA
TGTGCCAGCGCTAGGGGAAGTGGGGATCAGCCCCAGCATTTT
CASARGSGDQPQHF
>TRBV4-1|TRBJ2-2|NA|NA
TGCGCCAGCAGCCAAGTCGTGGGGTTCACTAACACCGGGGAGCTGTTTTTT
CASSQVVGFTNTGELFF
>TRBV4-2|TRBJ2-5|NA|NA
TGTGCCAGCAGCCGGGGACAGCCGGGGGTGCTGCGGAAACAAGAGACCCAGTACTTC
CASSRGQPGVLRKQETQYF
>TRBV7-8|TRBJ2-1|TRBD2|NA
TGTGCCAGCAGCTTAGACCCCGGGACTAGCGGGAGAGGTGGGAGGAATGAGCAGTTCTTC
CASSLDPGTSGRGGRNEQFF
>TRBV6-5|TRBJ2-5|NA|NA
TGTGCCAGCAGTTACTCAGGGAGCCCCTTCGAGACCCAGTACTTC
CASSYSGSPFETQYF